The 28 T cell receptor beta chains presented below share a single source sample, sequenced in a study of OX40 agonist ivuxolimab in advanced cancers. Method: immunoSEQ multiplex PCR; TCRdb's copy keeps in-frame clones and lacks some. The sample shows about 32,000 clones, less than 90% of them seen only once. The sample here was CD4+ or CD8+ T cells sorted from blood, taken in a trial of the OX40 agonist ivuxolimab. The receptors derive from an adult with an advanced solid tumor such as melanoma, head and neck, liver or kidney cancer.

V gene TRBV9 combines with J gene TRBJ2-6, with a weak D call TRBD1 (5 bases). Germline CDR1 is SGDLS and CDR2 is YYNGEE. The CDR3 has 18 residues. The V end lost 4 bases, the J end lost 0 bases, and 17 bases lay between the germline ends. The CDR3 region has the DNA TGTGCCAGCAGCTTAGCCGGACACCCCCCCTCTGGGGCCAACGTCCTGACTTTC. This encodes CASSLAGHPPSGANVLTF.

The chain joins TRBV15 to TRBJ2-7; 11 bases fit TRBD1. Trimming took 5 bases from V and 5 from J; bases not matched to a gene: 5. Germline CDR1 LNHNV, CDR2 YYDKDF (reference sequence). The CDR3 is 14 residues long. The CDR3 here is CATSADRGRNEQYF. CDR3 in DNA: TGTGCCACCAGCGCGGACAGGGGGCGAAACGAGCAGTACTTC. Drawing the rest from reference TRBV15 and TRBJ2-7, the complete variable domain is DAMVIQNPRYQVTQFGKPVTLSCSQTLNHNVMYWYQQKSSQAPKLLFHYYDKDFNNEADTPDNFQSRRPNTSFCFLDIRSPGLGDTAMYLCATSADRGRNEQYFGPGTRLTVT.

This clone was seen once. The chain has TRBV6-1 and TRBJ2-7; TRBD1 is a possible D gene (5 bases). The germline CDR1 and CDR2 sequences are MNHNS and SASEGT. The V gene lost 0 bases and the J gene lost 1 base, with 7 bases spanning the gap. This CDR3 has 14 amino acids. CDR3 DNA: TGTGCCAGCAGTGAAGCGCAGGGTTCCTACGAGCAGTACTTC. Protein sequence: CASSEAQGSYEQYF.

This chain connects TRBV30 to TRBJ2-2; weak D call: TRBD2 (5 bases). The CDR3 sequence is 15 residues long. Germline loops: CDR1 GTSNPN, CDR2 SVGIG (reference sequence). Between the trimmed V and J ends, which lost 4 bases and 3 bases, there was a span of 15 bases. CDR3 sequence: CAWKLGSQHTGELFF. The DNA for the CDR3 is TGTGCCTGGAAACTAGGGAGCCAACACACCGGGGAGCTGTTTTTT.

CDR3 loop: CASSYSGTGGYEQYF. The CDR3 DNA sequence: TGTGCCAGCAGTTACTCCGGGACAGGGGGCTACGAGCAGTACTTC. This rearrangement joins TRBV6-8 to TRBJ2-7, with TRBD1 matching 11 bases. Trimming cost V 0 bases and J 3 bases; bases outside gene matches: 1. The CDR3 runs 15 residues. Germline CDR1 MNHGY, CDR2 SAAAGT.

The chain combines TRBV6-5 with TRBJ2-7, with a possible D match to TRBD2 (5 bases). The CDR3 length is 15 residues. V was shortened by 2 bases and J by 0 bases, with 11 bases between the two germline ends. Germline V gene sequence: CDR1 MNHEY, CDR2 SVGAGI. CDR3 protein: CASSYDAGHSYEQYF. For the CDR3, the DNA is TGTGCCAGCAGTTACGACGCGGGCCACTCCTACGAGCAGTACTTC.

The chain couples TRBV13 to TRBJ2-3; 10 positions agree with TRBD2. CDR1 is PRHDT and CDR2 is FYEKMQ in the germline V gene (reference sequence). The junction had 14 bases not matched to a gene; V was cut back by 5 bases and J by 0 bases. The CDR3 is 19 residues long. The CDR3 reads CASSPRVLAGAPSTDTQYF. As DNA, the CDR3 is TGTGCCAGCAGCCCCCGTGTTCTAGCGGGAGCCCCTAGCACAGATACGCAGTATTTT.

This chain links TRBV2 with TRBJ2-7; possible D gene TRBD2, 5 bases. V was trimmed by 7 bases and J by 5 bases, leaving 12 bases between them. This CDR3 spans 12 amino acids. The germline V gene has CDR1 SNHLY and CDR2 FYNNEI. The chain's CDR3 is CASKDWGDEQYF. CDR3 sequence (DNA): TGTGCCAGCAAGGACTGGGGTGACGAGCAGTACTTC.

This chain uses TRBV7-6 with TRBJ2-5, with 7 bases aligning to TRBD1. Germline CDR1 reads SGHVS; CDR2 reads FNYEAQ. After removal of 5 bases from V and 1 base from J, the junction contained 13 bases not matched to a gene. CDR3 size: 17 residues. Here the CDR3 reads CASSPGPQGTSQETQYF. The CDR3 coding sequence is TGTGCCAGCAGCCCAGGACCACAGGGGACCAGCCAAGAGACCCAGTACTTC.

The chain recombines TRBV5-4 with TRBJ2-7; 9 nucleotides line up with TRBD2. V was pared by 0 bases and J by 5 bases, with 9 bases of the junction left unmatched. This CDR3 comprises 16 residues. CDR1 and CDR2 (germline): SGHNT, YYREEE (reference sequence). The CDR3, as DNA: TGTGCCAGCAGCTTGGGAAGCGGGAGGTCTAACAACGAGCAGTACTTC. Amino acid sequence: CASSLGSGRSNNEQYF.

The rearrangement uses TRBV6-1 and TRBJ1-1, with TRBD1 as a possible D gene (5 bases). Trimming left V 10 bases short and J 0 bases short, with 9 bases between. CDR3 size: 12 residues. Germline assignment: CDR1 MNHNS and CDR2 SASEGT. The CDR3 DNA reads TGTGCCACCAGGGCCATGAACACTGAAGCTTTCTTT. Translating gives CATRAMNTEAFF.

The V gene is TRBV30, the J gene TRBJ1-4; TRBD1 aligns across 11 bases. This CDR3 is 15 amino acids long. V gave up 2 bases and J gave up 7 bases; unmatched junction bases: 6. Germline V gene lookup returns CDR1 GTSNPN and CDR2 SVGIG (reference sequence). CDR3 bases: TGTGCCTGGAGTCCTCGGACAGGGGGCTTTGAAAAACTGTTTTTT. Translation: CAWSPRTGGFEKLFF.

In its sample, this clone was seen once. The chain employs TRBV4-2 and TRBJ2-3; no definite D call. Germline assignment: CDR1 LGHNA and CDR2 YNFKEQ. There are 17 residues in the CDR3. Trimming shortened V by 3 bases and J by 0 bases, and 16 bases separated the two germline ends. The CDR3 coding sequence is TGTGCCAGCAGCCATCCCCGGAATGGGTATAGCACAGATACGCAGTATTTT. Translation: CASSHPRNGYSTDTQYF.

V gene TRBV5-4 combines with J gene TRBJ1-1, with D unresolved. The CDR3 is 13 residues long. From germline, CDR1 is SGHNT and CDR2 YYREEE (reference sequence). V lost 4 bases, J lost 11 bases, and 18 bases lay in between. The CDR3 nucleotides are TGTGCCAGCAGCCAAATTGGCGAGGGAGGGGCTTTCTTT. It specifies CASSQIGEGGAFF.

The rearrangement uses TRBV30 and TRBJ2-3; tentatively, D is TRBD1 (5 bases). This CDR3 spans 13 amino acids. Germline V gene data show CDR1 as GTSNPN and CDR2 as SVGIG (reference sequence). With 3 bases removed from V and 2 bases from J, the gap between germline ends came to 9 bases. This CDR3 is CAWRTEDTDTQYF. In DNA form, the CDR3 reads TGTGCCTGGAGGACAGAGGACACAGATACGCAGTATTTT.

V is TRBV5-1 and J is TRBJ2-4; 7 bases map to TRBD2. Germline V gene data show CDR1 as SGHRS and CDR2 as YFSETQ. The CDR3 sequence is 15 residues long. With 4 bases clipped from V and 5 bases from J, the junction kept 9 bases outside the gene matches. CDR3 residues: CASSPWAGVQNIQYF. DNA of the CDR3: TGCGCCAGCAGCCCATGGGCGGGGGTCCAAAACATTCAGTACTTC.

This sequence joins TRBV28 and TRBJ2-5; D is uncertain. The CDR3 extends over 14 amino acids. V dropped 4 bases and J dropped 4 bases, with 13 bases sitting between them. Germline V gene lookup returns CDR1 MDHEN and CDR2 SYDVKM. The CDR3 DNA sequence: TGTGCCAGCAGTTCTGACCGTAAGGGAGAGACCCAGTACTTC. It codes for CASSSDRKGETQYF.

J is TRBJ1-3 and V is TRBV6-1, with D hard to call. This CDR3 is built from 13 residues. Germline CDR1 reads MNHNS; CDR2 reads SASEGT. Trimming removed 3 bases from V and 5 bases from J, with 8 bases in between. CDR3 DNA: TGTGCCAGCAGTGAGGTGGGGAGAAACACCATATATTTT. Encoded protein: CASSEVGRNTIYF.

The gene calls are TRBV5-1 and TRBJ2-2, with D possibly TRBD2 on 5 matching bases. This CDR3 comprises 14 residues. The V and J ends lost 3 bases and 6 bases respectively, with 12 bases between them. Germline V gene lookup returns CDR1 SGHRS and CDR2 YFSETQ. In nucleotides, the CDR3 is TGCGCCAGCAGCTCGGTCGAGGGTCCCGGGGAGCTGTTTTTT. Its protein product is CASSSVEGPGELFF.

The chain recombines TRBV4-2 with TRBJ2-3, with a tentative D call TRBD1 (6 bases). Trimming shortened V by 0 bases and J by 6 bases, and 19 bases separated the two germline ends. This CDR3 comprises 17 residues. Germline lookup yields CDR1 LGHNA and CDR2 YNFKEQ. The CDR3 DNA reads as TGTGCCAGCAGCCAAGATCTCCTTGGGGGCGCGCCGGATACGCAGTATTTT. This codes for CASSQDLLGGAPDTQYF.

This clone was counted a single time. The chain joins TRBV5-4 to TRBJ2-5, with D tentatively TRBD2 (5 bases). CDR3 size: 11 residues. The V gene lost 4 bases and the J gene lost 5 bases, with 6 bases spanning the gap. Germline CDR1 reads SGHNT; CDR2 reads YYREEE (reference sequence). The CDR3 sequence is CASSRGETQYF. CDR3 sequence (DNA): TGTGCCAGCAGCCGCGGGGAGACCCAGTACTTC.

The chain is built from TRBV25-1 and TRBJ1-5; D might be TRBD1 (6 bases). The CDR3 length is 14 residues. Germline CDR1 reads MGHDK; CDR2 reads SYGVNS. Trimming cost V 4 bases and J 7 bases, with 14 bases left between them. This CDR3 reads CASSVSGADQPQHF. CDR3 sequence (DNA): TGTGCCAGCAGTGTTTCGGGGGCAGACCAGCCCCAGCATTTT.

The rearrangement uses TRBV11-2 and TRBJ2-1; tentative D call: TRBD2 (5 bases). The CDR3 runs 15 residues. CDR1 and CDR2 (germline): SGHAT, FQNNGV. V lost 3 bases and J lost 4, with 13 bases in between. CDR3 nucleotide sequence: TGTGCCAGCAGCTTTCGAGGGCCCCCGTACAATGAGCAGTTCTTC. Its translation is CASSFRGPPYNEQFF.

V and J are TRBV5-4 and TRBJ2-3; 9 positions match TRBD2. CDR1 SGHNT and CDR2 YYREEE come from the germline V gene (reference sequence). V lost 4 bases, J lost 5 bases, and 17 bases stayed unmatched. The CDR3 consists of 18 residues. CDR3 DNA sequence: TGTGCCAGCAGCCCCTTTTTGTTGCGGGAGGGCCCCGGAGATACGCAGTATTTT. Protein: CASSPFLLREGPGDTQYF.

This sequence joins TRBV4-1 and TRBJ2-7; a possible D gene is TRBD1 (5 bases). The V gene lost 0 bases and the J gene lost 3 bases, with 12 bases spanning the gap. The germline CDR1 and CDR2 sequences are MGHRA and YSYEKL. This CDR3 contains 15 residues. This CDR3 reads CASSQDPGQLYEQYF. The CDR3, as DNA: TGCGCCAGCAGCCAAGATCCAGGGCAGCTCTACGAGCAGTACTTC.

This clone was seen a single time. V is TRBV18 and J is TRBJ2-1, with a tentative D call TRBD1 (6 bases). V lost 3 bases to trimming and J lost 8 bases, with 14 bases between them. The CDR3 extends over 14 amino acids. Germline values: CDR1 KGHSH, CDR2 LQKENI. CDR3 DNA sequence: TGTGCCAGCTCACCGAGGCAGGGGATCTATGAGCAGTTCTTC. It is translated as CASSPRQGIYEQFF.

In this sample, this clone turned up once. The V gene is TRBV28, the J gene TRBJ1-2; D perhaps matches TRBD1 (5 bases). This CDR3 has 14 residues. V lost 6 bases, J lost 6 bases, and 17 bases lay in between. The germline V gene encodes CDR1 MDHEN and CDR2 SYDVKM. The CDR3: CASRPTGEKDGYTF. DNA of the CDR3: TGTGCCAGCAGGCCAACGGGGGAGAAGGATGGCTACACCTTC.

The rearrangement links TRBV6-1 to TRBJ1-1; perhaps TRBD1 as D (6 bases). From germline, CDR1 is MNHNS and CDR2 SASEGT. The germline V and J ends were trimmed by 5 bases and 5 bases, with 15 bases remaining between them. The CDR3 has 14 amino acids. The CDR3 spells CASSPHKGVTEAFF. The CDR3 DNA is TGTGCCAGCAGTCCACATAAGGGGGTAACTGAAGCTTTCTTT.